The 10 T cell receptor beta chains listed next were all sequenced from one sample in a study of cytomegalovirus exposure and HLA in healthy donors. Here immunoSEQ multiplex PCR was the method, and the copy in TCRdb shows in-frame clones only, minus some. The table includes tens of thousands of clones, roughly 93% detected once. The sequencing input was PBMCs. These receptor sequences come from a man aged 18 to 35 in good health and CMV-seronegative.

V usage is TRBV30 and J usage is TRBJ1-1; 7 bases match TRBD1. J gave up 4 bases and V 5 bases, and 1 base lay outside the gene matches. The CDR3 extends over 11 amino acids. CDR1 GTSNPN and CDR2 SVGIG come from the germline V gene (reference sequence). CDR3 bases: TGTGCCTGGGCAGGGGGCACTGAAGCTTTCTTT. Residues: CAWAGGTEAFF.

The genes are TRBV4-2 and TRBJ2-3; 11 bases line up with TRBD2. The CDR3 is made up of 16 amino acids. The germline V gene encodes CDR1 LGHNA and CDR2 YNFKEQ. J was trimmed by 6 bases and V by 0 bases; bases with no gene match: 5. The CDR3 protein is CASSQEGTSGSDTQYF. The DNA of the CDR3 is TGTGCCAGCAGCCAAGAGGGGACTAGCGGCTCGGATACGCAGTATTTT.

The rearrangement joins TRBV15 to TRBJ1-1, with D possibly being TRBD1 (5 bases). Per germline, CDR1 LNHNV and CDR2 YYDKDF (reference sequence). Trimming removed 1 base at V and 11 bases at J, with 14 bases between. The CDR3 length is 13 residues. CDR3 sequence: CATSRGGGVEAFF. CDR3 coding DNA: TGTGCCACCAGCAGAGGCGGGGGGGTTGAGGCTTTCTTT. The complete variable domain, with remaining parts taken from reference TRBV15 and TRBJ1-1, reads DAMVIQNPRYQVTQFGKPVTLSCSQTLNHNVMYWYQQKSSQAPKLLFHYYDKDFNNEADTPDNFQSRRPNTSFCFLDIRSPGLGDTAMYLCATSRGGGVEAFFGQGTRLTVV.

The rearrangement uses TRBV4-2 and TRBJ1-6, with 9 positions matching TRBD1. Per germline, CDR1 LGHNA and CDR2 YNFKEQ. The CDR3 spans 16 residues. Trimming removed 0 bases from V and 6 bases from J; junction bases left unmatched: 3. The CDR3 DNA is TGTGCCAGCAGCCAAGAAGGGACAGGGTTTAATTCACCCCTCCACTTT. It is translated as CASSQEGTGFNSPLHF.

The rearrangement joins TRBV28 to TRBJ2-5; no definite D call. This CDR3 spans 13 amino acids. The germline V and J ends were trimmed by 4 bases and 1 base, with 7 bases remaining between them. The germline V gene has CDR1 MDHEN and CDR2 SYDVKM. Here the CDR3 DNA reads TGTGCCAGCAGTTCACTCCTCCAAGAGACCCAGTACTTC. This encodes CASSSLLQETQYF. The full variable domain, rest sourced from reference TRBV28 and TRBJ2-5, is DVKVTQSSRYLVKRTGEKVFLECVQDMDHENMFWYRQDPGLGLRLIYFSYDVKMKEKGDIPEGYSVSREKKERFSLILESASTNQTSMYLCASSSLLQETQYFGPGTRLLVL.

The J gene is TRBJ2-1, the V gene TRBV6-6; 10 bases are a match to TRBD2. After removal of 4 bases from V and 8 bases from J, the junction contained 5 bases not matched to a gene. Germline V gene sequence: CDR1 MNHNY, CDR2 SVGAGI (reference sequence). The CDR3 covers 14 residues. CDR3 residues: CASSLLAGAYEQFF. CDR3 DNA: TGTGCCAGCAGTTTGCTAGCGGGGGCCTATGAGCAGTTCTTC.

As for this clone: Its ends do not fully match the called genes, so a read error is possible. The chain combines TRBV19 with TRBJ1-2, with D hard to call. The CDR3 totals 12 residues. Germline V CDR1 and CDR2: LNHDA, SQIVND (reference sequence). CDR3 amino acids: CASSIEGRPLLF. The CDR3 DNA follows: TGTGCCAGTAGTATAGAAGGCAGGCCCCTTCTTTTC.

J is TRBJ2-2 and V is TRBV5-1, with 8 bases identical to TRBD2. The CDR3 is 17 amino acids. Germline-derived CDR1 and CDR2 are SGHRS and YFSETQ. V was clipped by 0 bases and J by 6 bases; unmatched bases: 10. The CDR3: CASSLGGVGRASGELFF. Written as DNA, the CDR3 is TGCGCCAGCAGCTTGGGCGGTGTCGGGAGGGCTTCCGGGGAGCTGTTTTTT.

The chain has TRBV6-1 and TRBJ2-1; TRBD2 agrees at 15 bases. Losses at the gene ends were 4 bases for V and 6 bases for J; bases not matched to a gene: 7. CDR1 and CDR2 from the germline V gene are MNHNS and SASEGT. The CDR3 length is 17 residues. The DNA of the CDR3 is TGTGCCAGCAGTGCTAGGACTAGCGGGGGGGTGGGCAATGAGCAGTTCTTC. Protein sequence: CASSARTSGGVGNEQFF.

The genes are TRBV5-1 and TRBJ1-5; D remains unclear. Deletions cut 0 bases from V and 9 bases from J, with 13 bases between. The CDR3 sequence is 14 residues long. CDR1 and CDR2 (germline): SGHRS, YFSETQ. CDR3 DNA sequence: TGCGCCAGCAGCTTGGAGTCCCCCGGAGGGCCCCAGCATTTT. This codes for CASSLESPGGPQHF.